The 17 T cell receptor beta chains below all came from one sample that was sequenced in a study of T cell responses to AZD1222 COVID-19 vaccine. Libraries were prepared by immunoSEQ multiplex PCR; TCRdb keeps only in-frame clonotypes and omits some of them. This sample carries approximately 120,000 clones, approximately 88% of them seen once, and the ten largest clones take around 13%. Sample: peripheral blood, taken on day 0 of MenACWY control vaccination. Every receptor here comes from an adult in good health.

The CDR3 is CASSIRQEAEAFF. The CDR3 region has the DNA TGTGCCAGCTCAATACGACAGGAGGCTGAAGCTTTCTTT. The chain uses TRBV18 and TRBJ1-1; D may be TRBD1 (6 bases). CDR1 is KGHSH and CDR2 is LQKENI in the germline V gene. The V and J ends lost 5 bases and 6 bases respectively, with 13 bases between them. CDR3 length: 13 residues.

The chain joins TRBV5-1 to TRBJ2-5; D possibly matches TRBD1 or TRBD2 (6 bases each). Germline lookup yields CDR1 SGHRS and CDR2 YFSETQ. This CDR3 is 16 amino acids long. V was trimmed by 4 bases and J by 4 bases, leaving 20 bases between them. The CDR3 DNA reads TGCGCCAGCAGCCCTCCACCTACAGGGAGGATAGAGACCCAGTACTTC. Protein product: CASSPPPTGRIETQYF.

J is TRBJ2-3 and V is TRBV10-3, with D perhaps given as TRBD1 or TRBD2 (6 bases each). The V end was cut by 6 bases, the J end by 1 base, with 23 bases between. Germline lookup yields CDR1 ENHRY and CDR2 SYGVKD. The CDR3 runs to 18 residues. The CDR3 sequence is CAISGGVGGPFGTDTQYF. The CDR3 nucleotides read TGTGCCATCAGCGGAGGCGTGGGGGGCCCGTTTGGCACAGATACGCAGTATTTT.

The CDR3 loop reads CATQRWAGNYGYTF. As DNA, the CDR3 is TGTGCCACCCAGAGGTGGGCAGGGAACTATGGCTACACCTTC. V is TRBV19 and J is TRBJ1-2, with a tentative D call TRBD1 (5 bases). This CDR3 is 14 amino acids long. The V and J ends lost 10 bases and 2 bases respectively, with 17 bases between them. CDR1 is LNHDA and CDR2 is SQIVND in the germline V gene (reference sequence).

For this clone: The sample holds other DNA sequences that translate to the same CDR3. This chain connects TRBV27 to TRBJ1-5; no clear D gene. The CDR3 is made up of 13 amino acids. Trimming stripped 0 bases from V and 4 bases from J, with 4 bases between. The germline V gene has CDR1 MNHEY and CDR2 SMNVEV (reference sequence). The CDR3 DNA follows: TGTGCCAGCAGTTTATCGCGAAATCAGCCCCAGCATTTT. It specifies CASSLSRNQPQHF.

This clone was observed a few times. This sequence joins TRBV27 and TRBJ2-6; D gene unclear. This CDR3 region has 13 residues. V was clipped by 8 bases and J by 1 base, with 6 bases between them. CDR1 is MNHEY and CDR2 is SMNVEV in the germline V gene (reference sequence). The CDR3 region has the DNA TGTGCCAGCCTGGGGTCTGGGGCCAACGTCCTGACTTTC. This codes for CASLGSGANVLTF.

This chain links TRBV5-1 with TRBJ2-5; possibly TRBD1 for D (6 bases). CDR1 SGHRS and CDR2 YFSETQ come from the germline V gene. The CDR3 extends over 15 amino acids. Trimming shortened V by 0 bases and J by 2 bases, and 11 bases separated the two germline ends. The CDR3 region is CASSLGQGRQETQYF. CDR3 DNA: TGCGCCAGCAGCTTGGGGCAGGGGCGGCAAGAGACCCAGTACTTC.

V is TRBV29-1 and J is TRBJ1-1; D remains ambiguous. The germline V and J ends were trimmed by 6 bases and 3 bases, with 14 bases remaining between them. The CDR3 consists of 13 residues. From germline, CDR1 is SQVTM and CDR2 ANQGSEA. The CDR3 DNA sequence: TGCAGCGTCACGAGGGTATTGGACACTGAAGCTTTCTTT. Protein: CSVTRVLDTEAFF.

The chain is built from TRBV29-1 and TRBJ2-1, with 9 bases fitting TRBD1. Germline CDR1 reads SQVTM; CDR2 reads ANQGSEA. CDR3 length equals 14 residues. The ends lost 2 bases at V and 8 bases at J; junction bases unmatched: 7. The CDR3 here is CSVERTGQGYEQFF. DNA for the CDR3: TGCAGCGTTGAAAGGACGGGACAGGGCTATGAGCAGTTCTTC.

The chain uses TRBV6-6 and TRBJ2-1; 9 bases are a match to TRBD1. Germline V lookup: CDR1 MNHNY, CDR2 SVGAGI (reference sequence). This CDR3 region has 16 residues. Trimming removed 4 bases from V and 7 bases from J; junction bases left unmatched: 11. CDR3 protein: CASSSASTGGINEQFF. CDR3 DNA sequence: TGTGCCAGCAGTTCCGCTAGTACAGGGGGCATTAATGAGCAGTTCTTC.

The V call is TRBV3-1 (or the pseudogene TRBV3-2), the J call TRBJ1-6, with D maybe TRBD1 (5 bases). Trimming removed 1 base at V and 8 bases at J, with 9 bases between. Per germline, CDR1 LGHDT and CDR2 YNNKEL (reference sequence). The CDR3 runs to 14 residues. The CDR3 protein is CASSQGGVYSPLHF. The DNA of the CDR3 is TGTGCCAGCAGCCAAGGGGGGGTGTATTCACCCCTCCACTTT.

V is TRBV18 and J is TRBJ2-3; the match to TRBD1 covers 7 bases. V lost 3 bases and J lost 0; bases outside the gene matches: 3. The germline CDR1 and CDR2 sequences are KGHSH and LQKENI. The CDR3 is 15 residues long. CDR3 sequence (DNA): TGTGCCAGCTCACCCCGACAGGGAAGCACAGATACGCAGTATTTT. It yields the protein CASSPRQGSTDTQYF.

The chain employs TRBV5-4 and TRBJ1-2, with no clear D. In germline, CDR1 is SGHNT, CDR2 YYREEE (reference sequence). CDR3 length: 14 amino acids. Deletions cut 1 base from V and 5 bases from J, with 12 bases between. The CDR3 loop reads CASSLFAGTYGYTF. Written as DNA, the CDR3 is TGTGCCAGCAGCTTGTTTGCAGGAACTTATGGCTACACCTTC.

The V and J genes are TRBV12-3 or TRBV12-4 and TRBJ1-1, with no clear D. Deletions cut 7 bases from V and 3 bases from J, with 12 bases between. CDR3 length: 13 amino acids. The CDR3 DNA is TGTGCCAGCATTCTTATGGCAGACACTGAAGCTTTCTTT. Translation gives CASILMADTEAFF.

The chain uses TRBV11-2 and TRBJ2-4, with D tentatively TRBD1 or TRBD2 (7 bases each). The length of the CDR3 is 14 residues. Germline CDR1 and CDR2: SGHAT and FQNNGV. Trimming left V 8 bases short and J 8 bases short, with 19 bases between. The CDR3 spells CASYRQGGADIQYF. The CDR3 nucleotides are TGTGCCAGCTACCGACAGGGAGGGGCCGACATTCAGTACTTC.

This sequence joins TRBV6-7 and TRBJ2-5; D possibly corresponds to TRBD2 (7 bases). TRBV6-7 is labeled an ORF, and its function is uncertain. Trimming shortened V by 5 bases and J by 3 bases, and 16 bases separated the two germline ends. CDR3 length: 15 amino acids. The CDR3 DNA follows: TGTGCCAGCAGTCGTAGATCGGGGGGCGAAGAGACCCAGTACTTC. Translation: CASSRRSGGEETQYF.

The chain combines TRBV27 with TRBJ1-3; TRBD1 might be the D (5 bases). Trimming left V 5 bases short and J 1 base short, with 9 bases between. CDR1 MNHEY and CDR2 SMNVEV come from the germline V gene (reference sequence). The CDR3 has 14 amino acids. CDR3 nucleotide sequence: TGTGCCAGCAGTGCCCGGACATCTGGAAACACCATATATTTT. Amino acid sequence: CASSARTSGNTIYF.